Listed below are T cell receptor beta chains from one sample, sequenced in a study of OX40 agonist ivuxolimab in advanced cancers. TCRdb's copy holds only in-frame clones and misses some; the assay was immunoSEQ multiplex PCR. The sample has some 90,000 clones, approximately 92% seen once. The material was CD4+ or CD8+ T cells sorted from blood, obtained in a trial of the OX40 agonist ivuxolimab. The source of these receptors is an adult with an advanced solid tumor such as melanoma, head and neck, liver or kidney cancer. The CDR3 runs from the conserved cysteine through the conserved F or W. A D gene is named only where the DNA matches it firmly. Some rows mark clone size as missing; the rest say once, few, many or name a class of expanded clone.

d_call | j_call | v_call | clone_size | cdr3_aa | cdr3_nt
NA | TRBJ1-2 | TRBV6-1 | NA | CATWYYGYTF | TGTGCCACCTGGTACTATGGCTACACCTTC
TRBD1 | TRBJ2-2 | TRBV29-1 | NA | CSINRGQRPRGTGELFF | TGCAGCATCAACAGGGGGCAAAGACCCCGTGGCACCGGGGAGCTGTTTTTT
TRBD1 | TRBJ1-3 | TRBV7-9 | NA | CASSSETGVGNTIYF | TGTGCCAGCAGCTCAGAAACAGGGGTCGGAAACACCATATATTTT
NA | TRBJ2-1 | TRBV5-4 | once | CASSLQRTINEQFF | TGTGCCAGCAGCTTGCAGCGGACAATCAATGAGCAGTTCTTC
TRBD2 | TRBJ2-7 | TRBV13 | NA | CASSLGTSGEWVQYF | TGTGCCAGCAGCTTAGGTACGAGCGGGGAGTGGGTGCAGTACTTC
NA | TRBJ1-1 | TRBV7-9 | once | CASSLPGAMNTEAFF | TGTGCCAGCAGCTTACCGGGGGCCATGAACACTGAAGCTTTCTTT
NA | TRBJ2-1 | TRBV28 | NA | CASSSGHLSSYNEQFF | TGTGCCAGCAGTTCCGGACATCTAAGCTCCTACAATGAGCAGTTCTTC
NA | TRBJ1-1 | TRBV13 | NA | CASSFGSLTEAFF | TGTGCCAGCAGCTTTGGGTCGTTGACTGAAGCTTTCTTT
TRBD1 | TRBJ2-7 | TRBV5-1 | NA | CASSGTGVNEQYF | TGCGCCAGCTCCGGGACAGGGGTGAACGAGCAGTACTTC
NA | TRBJ1-4 | TRBV27 | NA | CASSLDSLGEKLFF | TGTGCCAGCAGTTTGGACAGCTTAGGTGAAAAACTGTTTTTT
NA | TRBJ1-3 | TRBV5-1 | NA | CASSLRGISGNTIYF | TGCGCCAGCAGCTTAAGGGGTATCTCTGGAAACACCATATATTTT
TRBD2 | TRBJ2-2 | TRBV7-9 | NA | CASSFLGSGSTGELFF | TGTGCCAGCAGCTTTCTTGGGAGCGGGAGTACCGGGGAGCTGTTTTTT
NA | TRBJ2-5 | TRBV2 | NA | CASISAALQETQYF | TGTGCCAGCATCTCCGCTGCTCTCCAAGAGACCCAGTACTTC
NA | TRBJ2-2 | TRBV2 | NA | CASSEVGTWNTGELFF | TGTGCCAGCAGTGAAGTCGGGACGTGGAACACCGGGGAGCTGTTTTTT
NA | TRBJ2-7 | TRBV4-3 | NA | CASSLGPDTSYEQYF | TGCGCCAGCAGCCTAGGCCCGGACACCTCCTACGAGCAGTACTTC
NA | TRBJ2-2 | TRBV29-1 | once | CSVAWGPGELFF | TGCAGCGTTGCGTGGGGACCCGGGGAGCTGTTTTTT
NA | TRBJ2-3 | TRBV4-1 | NA | CASSQGPESTDTQYF | TGCGCCAGCAGCCAAGGGCCCGAGAGCACAGATACGCAGTATTTT
NA | TRBJ2-3 | TRBV13 | NA | CASSWGRGSTDTQYF | TGTGCCAGCAGCTGGGGTCGGGGGAGCACAGATACGCAGTATTTT
NA | TRBJ2-1 | TRBV6-1 | NA | CASSDSYNEQFF | TGTGCCAGCAGTGACAGCTACAATGAGCAGTTCTTC
TRBD1 | TRBJ1-2 | TRBV18 | NA | CASSPPRGLDGYTF | TGTGCCAGCTCACCACCCAGGGGGCTGGATGGCTACACCTTC
NA | TRBJ1-5 | TRBV19 | NA | CASSSTGRNQPQHF | TGTGCCAGTAGCTCCACAGGGCGCAATCAGCCCCAGCATTTT
NA | TRBJ2-7 | TRBV6-1 | NA | CASSPRLARSYEQYF | TGTGCCAGCAGCCCCCGGCTAGCGCGCTCCTACGAGCAGTACTTC
NA | TRBJ2-6 | TRBV27 | once | CASSPPVGPGANVLTF | TGTGCCAGCAGTCCCCCCGTGGGACCCGGGGCCAACGTCCTGACTTTC
TRBD1 | TRBJ2-4 | TRBV2 | NA | CASMVTGVVQYF | TGTGCCAGCATGGTAACAGGGGTCGTTCAGTACTTC
NA | TRBJ1-2 | TRBV19 | NA | CASSGLNGYTF | TGTGCCAGTAGTGGATTGAACGGCTACACCTTC
NA | TRBJ2-3 | TRBV19 | NA | CASSMPRERADTQYF | TGTGCCAGTAGTATGCCCCGGGAACGGGCAGATACGCAGTATTTT
TRBD2 | TRBJ2-1 | TRBV27 | NA | CASSPRDPREPYNEQFF | TGTGCCAGCAGTCCCAGGGACCCGCGGGAGCCCTACAATGAGCAGTTCTTC
NA | TRBJ2-1 | TRBV29-1 | once | CSFYSLAYNEQFF | TGCAGCTTCTACAGTCTAGCATACAATGAGCAGTTCTTC
NA | TRBJ2-5 | TRBV6-5 | NA | CASSSGPQETQYF | TGTGCCAGCAGTTCCGGGCCCCAAGAGACCCAGTACTTC
NA | TRBJ2-7 | TRBV27 | once | CASSHRMLSYEQYF | TGTGCCAGCAGCCACAGGATGCTCTCCTACGAGCAGTACTTC
NA | TRBJ1-2 | TRBV29-1 | NA | CSVEGYQGDYGYTF | TGCAGCGTTGAAGGTTACCAGGGCGACTATGGCTACACCTTC
TRBD1 | TRBJ2-7 | TRBV4-1 | NA | CASSHRDRGAYEQYF | TGCGCCAGCAGCCATAGGGACAGGGGGGCCTACGAGCAGTACTTC
NA | TRBJ1-2 | TRBV9 | NA | CASSVAWTDGYTF | TGTGCCAGCAGCGTAGCTTGGACAGATGGCTACACCTTC
TRBD1 | TRBJ1-6 | TRBV4-3 | NA | CASSQDPGTGQGLNSPLHF | TGCGCCAGCAGCCAAGATCCCGGTACAGGACAGGGTCTTAATTCACCCCTCCACTTT
NA | TRBJ2-2 | TRBV2 | once | CASSEALGRVDTGELFF | TGTGCCAGCAGTGAAGCGCTTGGCAGGGTCGACACCGGGGAGCTGTTTTTT
NA | TRBJ2-1 | TRBV29-1 | NA | CSVIYNEQFF | TGCAGCGTTATTTACAATGAGCAGTTCTTC
NA | TRBJ1-5 | TRBV6-1 | NA | CASSPRGIDNQPQHF | TGTGCCAGCAGTCCAAGGGGTATCGACAATCAGCCCCAGCATTTT
TRBD1 | TRBJ2-1 | TRBV5-6 | NA | CASSLGTGDEQFF | TGTGCCAGCAGCTTGGGGACAGGGGATGAGCAGTTCTTC
NA | TRBJ1-1 | TRBV2 | NA | CASRPGTMSEAFF | TGTGCCAGCAGGCCGGGAACCATGAGTGAAGCTTTCTTT
NA | TRBJ1-6 | TRBV6-5 | NA | CASSYTKQHNSPLHF | TGTGCCAGCAGTTATACAAAACAGCATAATTCACCCCTCCACTTT
TRBD1 | TRBJ2-1 | TRBV18 | NA | CASSPYRGRSWVNEQFF | TGTGCCAGCTCACCATACAGGGGTAGGAGCTGGGTCAATGAGCAGTTCTTC
NA | TRBJ2-5 | TRBV21-1 | NA | CASSKDAGTAETQYF | TGTGCCAGCAGCAAAGACGCCGGGACAGCAGAGACCCAGTACTTC
TRBD1 | TRBJ1-1 | TRBV19 | NA | CATTTRTGAGNTEAFF | TGTGCCACCACAACTCGGACAGGGGCGGGGAACACTGAAGCTTTCTTT
NA | TRBJ1-2 | TRBV27 | NA | CASSLRATYGYTF | TGTGCCAGCAGTTTACGGGCGACCTATGGCTACACCTTC
NA | TRBJ1-1 | TRBV20-1 | NA | CSAGLNTEAFF | TGCTCAGCCGGGTTGAACACTGAAGCTTTCTTT
TRBD1 | TRBJ2-1 | TRBV2 | once | CASRVQGARYNEQFF | TGTGCCAGCAGGGTACAGGGGGCACGTTACAATGAGCAGTTCTTC
NA | TRBJ1-2 | TRBV6-5 | NA | CASSPGDTHGYTF | TGTGCCAGCAGTCCCGGGGACACCCATGGCTACACCTTC
TRBD1 | TRBJ2-7 | TRBV7-6 | NA | CASSSGQVLYEQYF | TGTGCCAGCAGCTCGGGACAGGTTCTCTACGAGCAGTACTTC
TRBD1 | TRBJ1-3 | TRBV10-1 | NA | CASSPGTEGNTIYF | TGCGCCAGCAGTCCCGGGACAGAAGGAAACACCATATATTTT
NA | TRBJ1-2 | TRBV9 | NA | CASSVDGGETYGYTF | TGTGCCAGCAGCGTAGATGGAGGGGAGACCTATGGCTACACCTTC